Sequencing of this T cell receptor (beta chain) was carried out in a study of blood T cell repertoires in COVID-19 (dated by TCRdb to between 2020 and 2021). Concerning the study at large: Samples from collaborators originated in the United States, Italy and Spain and spanned both the acute and convalescent phases of COVID-19. Where HLA class I and class II types were available, the types were taken from metadata supplied by the sample provider, not from assay-based typing. The repertoires were released in a freely available public database meant as a resource for research on the immune response to SARS-CoV-2. The material from the prospective study consisted of cDNA or gDNA derived from T cells, B-cell-depleted T cells, or PBMCs. The dataset comprised deeply sampled blood TCRbeta repertoires from subjects exposed to, actively infected with, or recovered from COVID-19. Nearly every sample came with metadata listing a de-identified subject ID, COVID-19 status, age in years and sex. The samples were drawn from the first 160 participants of the ongoing ImmuneRACE study and from about 1,200 subjects provided by 6 global collaborators.

The CDR3 holds 15 amino acids from the cysteine to the phenylalanine. The only DNA kept is the CDR3, 45 bases in frame from the first base. CDR1 SGHNT and CDR2 YYREEE are derived from the germline V gene (reference sequence). At the junction V is shortened by 1 base and J by 1 base, with 8 bases in between. General conclusions and limits of the study: Clinical and demographic metadata were provided uncurated, with the amount varying by source and participant.

The immunoSEQ Assay, a bias-controlled multiplex PCR, was used to amplify TCRbeta CDR3 regions from genomic DNA. Under the source paper's analysis protocol: The number of nucleated cells in each sample was estimated by amplification of reference gene primers within the assay. To quantify the absolute abundance of each unique TCRbeta CDR3 rearrangement, sequence reads were collapsed and filtered. For each sample, productive Simpson clonality was calculated as the square root of Simpson's diversity index over productive rearrangements. Imported from immuneACCESS, the table was reduced by TCRdb to in-frame sequences with V and J called. These copies leave out some clones; in studies compared against another copy, an unresolved V gene accounts for under half, and the cause of the remainder is not known. V, J and clone size are taken as reported in that table, and D and trimming were inferred from the DNA itself. The sample table holds about 26,000 clones, of which around 92% were seen once. In total, the top ten clones hold about 2.8% of the sample.

Whole blood was collected in K2EDTA tubes by collaborating institutions according to the institutions' own protocols. For TCRbeta analysis, collaborator samples were shipped as frozen whole blood, as isolated PBMCs, or as DNA extracted from either sample type. This clone occurred a few times. The specificity of this receptor is unknown. The sample holds no much larger clone one base away, and base qualities are not on file. Sequencing input: peripheral blood. This receptor chain uses TRBV5-4 and TRBJ2-2; the D segment could be TRBD2, given 6 matching bases. The TCR sequence derives from a human donor in a cohort sampled during active COVID-19. The DNA reads as follows: TGTGCCAGCAGCTTGTTCGGGAGGAACACCGGGGAGCTGTTTTTT. Its coded protein is CASSLFGRNTGELFF.